Below are 25 T cell receptor beta chains sequenced from a single sample in a study of blood T cell repertoires in COVID-19. Assay used: immunoSEQ multiplex PCR; TCRdb lists only in-frame clones, some missing. The sample has 330,000 or so clones, around nine tenths seen once. Material: peripheral blood. The source of these receptors is a woman in her fifties or sixties with COVID-19, enrolled during active disease.

This sequence joins TRBV6-5 and TRBJ1-2; 10 bases agree with TRBD1. This CDR3 region has 14 residues. The germline V gene encodes CDR1 MNHEY and CDR2 SVGAGI. V lost 5 bases and J lost 5; bases outside the gene matches: 5. CDR3 bases: TGTGCCAGCAGTCGGACAGGGGGACAGTATGGCTACACCTTC. It translates to CASSRTGGQYGYTF.

The chain couples TRBV6-6 to TRBJ1-4; D is ambiguous. Looked up from germline, CDR1 is MNHNY and CDR2 is SVGAGI (reference sequence). V shed 7 bases and J shed 5 bases, with 17 bases lying between them. The CDR3 is made up of 15 amino acids. CDR3 protein: CASNGRLGPNEKLFF. Written as DNA, the CDR3 is TGTGCCAGCAACGGCAGACTCGGCCCAAATGAAAAACTGTTTTTT.

V gene TRBV10-3 combines with J gene TRBJ1-5; TRBD1 agrees at 8 bases. Germline V lookup: CDR1 ENHRY, CDR2 SYGVKD. The CDR3 covers 14 residues. V shed 9 bases and J 1 base; nucleotides not matched to a gene: 5. CDR3 sequence (DNA): TGTGCCATTGGACAGGGTCTGAGCAATCAGCCCCAGCATTTT. Encoded protein: CAIGQGLSNQPQHF.

V is TRBV28 and J is TRBJ1-2, with 7 positions matching TRBD1. In germline, CDR1 is MDHEN, CDR2 SYDVKM. V dropped 6 bases and J dropped 5; count of bases not matched to a gene: 15. The CDR3 covers 16 residues. In DNA, the CDR3 is TGTGCCAGCAGACAACCCTCCGGGACAGTGGCGTATGGCTACACCTTC. Translated, it gives CASRQPSGTVAYGYTF.

This chain joins TRBV28 and TRBJ1-2, with D possibly TRBD1 on 5 matching bases. The germline CDR1 and CDR2 sequences are MDHEN and SYDVKM. This CDR3 is 12 amino acids long. V dropped 6 bases and J dropped 8 bases, with 13 bases sitting between them. CDR3 region: CASRAGVGGYTF. The CDR3 nucleotides read TGTGCCAGCAGAGCGGGGGTAGGGGGCTACACCTTC.

The chain uses TRBV2 and TRBJ2-1, with a weak D call TRBD1 (6 bases). The germline V gene has CDR1 SNHLY and CDR2 FYNNEI. The CDR3 contains 15 residues. The V gene lost 8 bases and the J gene lost 0 bases, with 14 bases spanning the gap. The CDR3 DNA sequence: TGTGCCAGCCAACCGCAACAGGGCTCCTACAATGAGCAGTTCTTC. Amino acids: CASQPQQGSYNEQFF.

This rearrangement joins TRBV6-2 or TRBV6-3 to TRBJ1-6, with D hard to call. The germline V and J ends were trimmed by 2 bases and 9 bases, with 14 bases remaining between them. The CDR3 length is 15 residues. Germline-derived CDR1 and CDR2 are MNHEY and SVGEGT. CDR3 in amino acids: CASSYPERPGSPLHF. The CDR3 nucleotides read TGTGCCAGCAGTTACCCGGAAAGGCCGGGTTCACCCCTCCACTTT.

V usage is TRBV5-1 and J usage is TRBJ1-2; TRBD1 agrees at 12 bases. Germline V gene sequence: CDR1 SGHRS, CDR2 YFSETQ. The ends lost 4 bases at V and 4 bases at J; junction bases unmatched: 8. The CDR3 length is 16 residues. The CDR3 nucleotides are TGCGCCAGCAGCCGATGGGACAGGGGGCGGGCCTATGGCTACACCTTC. This codes for CASSRWDRGRAYGYTF.

J is TRBJ1-2 and V is TRBV3-1 (or the pseudogene TRBV3-2); perhaps TRBD1 as D (5 bases). CDR1 and CDR2 (germline): LGHDT, YNNKEL (reference sequence). The CDR3 is 13 amino acids. Trimming took 4 bases from V and 2 from J, leaving 8 bases between them. For the CDR3, the DNA is TGTGCCAGCAGCCTGGGACTCAACTATGGCTACACCTTC. It specifies CASSLGLNYGYTF.

This chain links TRBV2 with TRBJ1-1, with 8 bases lining up with TRBD1. Trimming cost V 5 bases and J 8 bases; bases outside gene matches: 4. Germline V CDR1 and CDR2: SNHLY, FYNNEI. The CDR3 is 12 amino acids. This chain's CDR3 is CASSWTGREAFF. The CDR3 DNA reads as TGTGCCAGCAGTTGGACAGGGAGGGAAGCTTTCTTT.

The CDR3 coding sequence is TGTGCCAGTAGTATAGACTTCCGACAGGGTGGCTACACCTTC. Translation: CASSIDFRQGGYTF. The gene calls are TRBV19 and TRBJ1-2; TRBD1 aligns across 7 bases. This CDR3 is 14 amino acids long. With 0 bases clipped from V and 7 bases from J, the junction kept 5 bases outside the gene matches. The germline V gene has CDR1 LNHDA and CDR2 SQIVND (reference sequence). The full variable domain, with the rest looked up from reference TRBV19 and TRBJ1-2, is DGGITQSPKYLFRKEGQNVTLSCEQNLNHDAMYWYRQDPGQGLRLIYYSQIVNDFQKGDIAEGYSVSREKKESFPLTVTSAQKNPTAFYLCASSIDFRQGGYTFGSGTRLTVV.

This clone was recorded only once. This chain joins TRBV2 and TRBJ2-1; D possibly corresponds to TRBD2 (7 bases). V was trimmed by 3 bases and J by 3 bases, leaving 12 bases between them. Germline CDR1 reads SNHLY; CDR2 reads FYNNEI. There are 15 residues in the CDR3. The CDR3, as DNA: TGTGCCAGCAGTGATGGGGGGGCAATCTACAATGAGCAGTTCTTC. Its translation: CASSDGGAIYNEQFF.

This clone has a single count. The V and J genes are TRBV19 and TRBJ1-3; 7 nucleotides line up with TRBD1. The germline V gene encodes CDR1 LNHDA and CDR2 SQIVND (reference sequence). The CDR3 runs 18 residues. Unmatched junction bases numbered 9, after V lost 1 base and J lost 0 bases. The CDR3 DNA is TGTGCCAGTAGTATAGTCGGACCGACAGGGAGCTCTGGAAACACCATATATTTT. It translates to CASSIVGPTGSSGNTIYF.

CDR3: CASRPIRTGQETQYF. The DNA of the CDR3 is TGTGCCAGCAGACCCATAAGGACAGGGCAAGAGACCCAGTACTTC. The genes are TRBV27 and TRBJ2-5; 8 bases agree with TRBD1. J gave up 2 bases and V 6 bases, and 8 bases lay outside the gene matches. The CDR3 has 15 amino acids. Germline V gives CDR1 MNHEY, CDR2 SMNVEV (reference sequence).

The chain recombines TRBV4-1 with TRBJ1-4, with 8 bases that match TRBD1. Germline CDR1 is MGHRA and CDR2 is YSYEKL. The V segment lost 2 bases and the J segment 5 bases; nucleotides outside the gene matches: 4. This CDR3 spans 15 amino acids. The CDR3 sequence: CASSQRTGRNEKLFF. CDR3 DNA sequence: TGCGCCAGCAGCCAACGGACAGGGAGAAATGAAAAACTGTTTTTT.

This chain connects TRBV20-1 to TRBJ1-4; D remains unclear. The CDR3 runs to 11 residues. The V gene's germline CDR1 is DFQATT and CDR2 SNEGSKA (reference sequence). As DNA, the CDR3 is TGCACGTCCCCAGCGAATGGTATACTGTTTTTT. Translating it yields CTSPANGILFF.

The chain uses TRBV14 and TRBJ2-7, with TRBD2 matching over 9 bases. Germline loops: CDR1 SGHDN, CDR2 FVKESK. CDR3 length equals 16 residues. V trimming: 2 bases; J trimming: 1 base; junction bases outside the gene matches: 6. CDR3 protein: CASSQTGTSKSYEQYF. CDR3 DNA: TGTGCCAGCAGCCAAACCGGGACTAGCAAATCCTACGAGCAGTACTTC. Full variable domain (missing parts from reference TRBV14 and TRBJ2-7): EAGVTQFPSHSVIEKGQTVTLRCDPISGHDNLYWYRRVMGKEIKFLLHFVKESKQDESGMPNNRFLAERTGGTYSTLKVQPAELEDSGVYFCASSQTGTSKSYEQYFGPGTRLTVT.

This chain links TRBV5-5 with TRBJ2-4; maybe TRBD2 (7 bases). Germline CDR1 reads SGHKS; CDR2 reads YYEKEE (reference sequence). The V gene lost 2 bases and the J gene lost 0 bases, with 15 bases spanning the gap. The length of the CDR3 is 17 residues. The CDR3 DNA is TGTGCCAGCAGCTTTGGGGGGGGCTCCCTAGCCAAAAACATTCAGTACTTC. The encoded protein is CASSFGGGSLAKNIQYF.

The gene calls are TRBV7-9 and TRBJ1-5; D is uncertain. The CDR3 sequence is 13 residues long. V was pared by 2 bases and J by 4 bases, with 6 bases between. CDR1 is SEHNR and CDR2 is FQNEAQ in the germline V gene (reference sequence). CDR3 DNA sequence: TGTGCCAGCAGCTTATTCAGGAATCAGCCCCAGCATTTT. Its translation: CASSLFRNQPQHF.

V usage is TRBV6-5 and J usage is TRBJ1-2; D perhaps matches TRBD1 (5 bases). Germline assignment: CDR1 MNHEY and CDR2 SVGAGI. The CDR3 spans 15 residues. Between the trimmed V and J ends, which lost 10 bases and 8 bases, there was a span of 26 bases. The CDR3 loop is CATGRRGPFGEGYTF. CDR3 in DNA: TGTGCCACCGGAAGGAGGGGCCCCTTCGGTGAGGGCTACACCTTC.

V and J are TRBV19 and TRBJ1-1; maybe TRBD1 (5 bases). Trimming cost V 1 base and J 6 bases, with 18 bases left between them. Germline V lookup: CDR1 LNHDA, CDR2 SQIVND (reference sequence). The CDR3 extends over 16 amino acids. CDR3: CASSIGKQETFAEAFF. CDR3 in DNA: TGTGCCAGTAGTATAGGAAAACAGGAAACTTTCGCTGAAGCTTTCTTT.

The genes are TRBV4-2 and TRBJ2-1, with D possibly matching TRBD2 (6 bases). CDR3 length equals 12 residues. V lost 5 bases and J lost 9, with 11 bases in between. Germline V lookup: CDR1 LGHNA, CDR2 YNFKEQ. The CDR3 spells CASSTGVAEQFF. The CDR3 nucleotides are TGTGCCAGCAGCACGGGGGTGGCTGAGCAGTTCTTC.

V is TRBV10-2 and J is TRBJ2-2, with 10 bases fitting TRBD1. The germline V gene has CDR1 WSHSY and CDR2 SAAADI. The CDR3 is made up of 15 amino acids. With V trimmed by 1 base and J by 5 bases, 1 base remained unmatched. CDR3 bases: TGCGCCAGCAGTGAGTGGACAGGGGGTACCGGGGAGCTGTTTTTT. This translates into CASSEWTGGTGELFF.

The chain uses TRBV5-1 and TRBJ2-7; D call uncertain. The V and J ends lost 2 bases and 12 bases respectively, with 9 bases between them. The CDR3 length is 10 residues. CDR1 is SGHRS and CDR2 is YFSETQ in the germline V gene. CDR3 amino acids: CASSLIARYF. DNA of the CDR3: TGCGCCAGCAGCTTAATAGCCCGGTACTTC.

The genes are TRBV24-1 and TRBJ1-2; D remains unclear. Germline loops: CDR1 KGHDR, CDR2 SFDVKD. The CDR3 runs to 11 residues. V was shortened by 2 bases and J by 8 bases, with 5 bases between the two germline ends. The CDR3 sequence is CATSDSLGYTF. In DNA, the CDR3 is TGTGCCACCAGTGATTCCCTCGGCTACACCTTC.